Detailed here is one TCR beta chain. TCRdb re-called the RT-PCR reads with MiXCR, one entry per CDR3 protein. This sample has about 700,000 distinct CDR3 sequences, with approximately 15% found just once. Material for sequencing was memory CD4+ T cells from blood. This clonotype originated in a female donor in good health, serving as a healthy control.

DNA of the CDR3: TGTGCCAGCAGCGTTACTTCCAGCTCCTACAATGAGCAGTTCTTC. Protein sequence: CASSVTSSSYNEQFF. J is TRBJ2-1 and V is TRBV9; D not resolved. V dropped 2 bases and J dropped 0 bases, with 9 bases sitting between them. The CDR3 spans 15 residues. In germline, CDR1 is SGDLS, CDR2 YYNGEE.